What follows is one TCR beta chain and its context. It lacks a known antigen. No much larger clone exists at a distance of one base, and base qualities are not known. TCRbeta CDR3 regions were amplified from genomic DNA by means of the immunoSEQ Assay, a bias-controlled multiplex PCR. Concerning the study's data processing: Nucleated cell counts per sample were estimated from amplification of reference gene primers within the assay. To quantify the absolute abundance of each unique TCRbeta CDR3 rearrangement, sequence reads were collapsed and filtered. For each sample, productive Simpson clonality was calculated by taking the square root of Simpson's diversity index across productive rearrangements. The source is immuneACCESS, and TCRdb retained only in-frame sequences with V and J called. Part of the clones is not carried over; for the studies checked, unresolved V genes explain less than half of this, and the remainder is unexplained. V, J and clone size reflect that table, while D and trimming were determined from the DNA. This sample comprises around 160,000 clones, approximately 90% of them detected only once. The top ten hold approximately 2% of the sample.

This sample was taken from a study of blood T cell repertoires in COVID-19 (dated by TCRdb to 2020 to 2021). For context, the study as a whole: Samples covering the acute and convalescent phases of COVID-19 were provided by collaborators in the United States, Italy and Spain. The repertoires were released in a freely available public database meant as a resource for research on the immune response to SARS-CoV-2. A de-identified subject ID, COVID-19 status, age in years and sex were almost always included in the sample metadata. HLA class I and class II types, where available, came from metadata supplied by the sample provider rather than from assay-based typing. The dataset comprised deeply sampled blood TCRbeta repertoires from subjects exposed to, actively infected with, or recovered from COVID-19. The samples were drawn from two sources: the first 160 participants of the ongoing ImmuneRACE study, and 1,200 or so subjects contributed by 6 global collaborators. The prospective study material was composed of cDNA or gDNA derived from T cells, B-cell-depleted T cells, or PBMCs.

Whole blood was collected in K2EDTA tubes by collaborating institutions according to the institutions' own protocols. Collaborator samples were shipped for TCRbeta analysis as frozen whole blood, isolated PBMCs, or DNA extracted from either sample type. CDR1 and CDR2 were assigned from the germline V gene as SGHRS and YFSETQ. Inclusive of the bounding cysteine and phenylalanine, the CDR3 is 14 residues long. The retained sequence is limited to the CDR3, 42 bases, with the frame set at the first base. V trim: 5 bases; J trim: 8 bases; unmatched bases: 8. The paper's findings and limits, for the study overall: How much clinical and demographic metadata was included differed by source and by participant, and the metadata was provided uncurated.

The sequence came from a man between 18 and 35 years old with acute or convalescent COVID-19. The sequencing sample was made of peripheral blood. The sequence links TRBV5-1 to TRBJ2-4; 9 bases in the middle match TRBD1. The bases read TGCGCCAGCAGATCGACGACAGGGGGGGACATTCAGTACTTC. The encoded protein is CASRSTTGGDIQYF.